This T cell receptor beta chain derives from a study of blood T cells in healthy people across ages. General observations from the study: Among long-lived donors, naive CD4+ cells were more numerous and diversity higher than in aged donors.

In regard to this clonotype: Its specificity is not known.

Researchers collected about 9.1 milliliters of peripheral blood from every single donor. Germline V gene sequence: CDR1 SGHRS, CDR2 YFSETQ. CDR3 length: 15 amino acids. J was trimmed by 5 bases and V by 4 bases; bases with no gene match: 12. A sample-barcoded 5' primer and a J-beta primer mix were used in a second PCR of roughly 7 to 11 cycles. Each CDR3 protein is one row after TCRdb ran MiXCR on the 5' RACE reads. The data contain approximately 810,000 distinct CDR3 sequences, more than 25% of them singletons. This TCR was recovered from a woman of 80 years or more in good health. The sample taken for sequencing was blood. The V and J genes are TRBV5-1 and TRBJ2-7; 7 positions agree with TRBD1. The CDR3, as DNA: TGCGCCAGCAGCCTTATTGGATACAGGGGAGACGAGCAGTACTTC. Its protein product is CASSLIGYRGDEQYF.